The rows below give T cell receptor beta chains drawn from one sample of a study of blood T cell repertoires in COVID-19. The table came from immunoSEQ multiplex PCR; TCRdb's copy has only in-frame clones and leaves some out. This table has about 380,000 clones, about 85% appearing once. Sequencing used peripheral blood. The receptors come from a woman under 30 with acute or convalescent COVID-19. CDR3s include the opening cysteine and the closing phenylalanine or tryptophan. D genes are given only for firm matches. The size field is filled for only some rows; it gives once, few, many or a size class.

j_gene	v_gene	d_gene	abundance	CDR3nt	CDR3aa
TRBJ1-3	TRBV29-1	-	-	TGCAGCGTTAAGCCCTCTGGAAACACCATATATTTT	CSVKPSGNTIYF
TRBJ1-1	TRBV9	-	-	TGTGCCAGCAGCTCAAGGACGGGGGTGGACACTGAAGCTTTCTTT	CASSSRTGVDTEAFF
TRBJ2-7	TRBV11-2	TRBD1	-	TGTGCCAGCAGCTTAGATCTTTCAGGGGGTAGGTCCTACGAGCAGTACTTC	CASSLDLSGGRSYEQYF
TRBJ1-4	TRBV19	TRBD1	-	TGTGCCAGTAGTATGGCCGGGACAGGAGAAATTAATGAAAAACTGTTTTTT	CASSMAGTGEINEKLFF
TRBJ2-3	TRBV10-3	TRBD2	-	TGTGCCTCATCAGGTGGGCTAGCGGGGGTGAAACGCACAGATACGCAGTATTTT	CASSGGLAGVKRTDTQYF
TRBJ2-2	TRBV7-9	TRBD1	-	TGTGCCAGCAGCTTAGTGCAGGGGGCTACCGCCGGGGAGCTGTTTTTT	CASSLVQGATAGELFF
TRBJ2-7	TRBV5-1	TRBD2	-	TGCGCCAGCAGCTTAGGGAGGGATTGGATCGAGCAGTACTTC	CASSLGRDWIEQYF
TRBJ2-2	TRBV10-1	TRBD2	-	TGCGCCAGCAGTGAGGGGGGGGAAAGCGCCGGGGAGCTGTTTTTT	CASSEGGESAGELFF
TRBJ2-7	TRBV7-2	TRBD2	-	TGTGCCAGCAGCTTGGGATCTAGCGGGAGCTACGAGCAGTACTTC	CASSLGSSGSYEQYF
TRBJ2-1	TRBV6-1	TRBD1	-	TGTGCCAGCAGTGAAGCGGGACAGGGCTACAATGAGCAGTTCTTC	CASSEAGQGYNEQFF
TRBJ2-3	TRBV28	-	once	TGTGCCAGCAGTAGGGTTGGCGGCGGACACACAGATACGCAGTATTTT	CASSRVGGGHTDTQYF
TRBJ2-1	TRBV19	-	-	TGTGCCAGTAGTATAAGCCAGGGGTCGTACAATGAGCAGTTCTTC	CASSISQGSYNEQFF
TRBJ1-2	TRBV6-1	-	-	TGTGCCAGCAGTGAAACGGGGGTACGGGGCTACACCTTC	CASSETGVRGYTF
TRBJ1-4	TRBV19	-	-	TGTGCCAGTAGACTAGGAGGGGTCGGGGAACTGTTTTTT	CASRLGGVGELFF
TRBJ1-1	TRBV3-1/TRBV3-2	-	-	TGTGCCAGCAGCCAAACGGGGGGAAGCACTGAAGCTTTCTTT	CASSQTGGSTEAFF
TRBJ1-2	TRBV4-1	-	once	TGCGCCAGCAGCCTGGGCCCAGGAACCTCTAACTATGGCTACACCTTC	CASSLGPGTSNYGYTF
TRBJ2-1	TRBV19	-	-	TGTGCCAGTAGTTCGGGGTCTGATTACAATGAGCAGTTCTTC	CASSSGSDYNEQFF
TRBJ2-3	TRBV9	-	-	TGTGCCAGCAGTCTTACCCCCCGGGGAAGAGCTAGCACAGATACGCAGTATTTT	CASSLTPRGRASTDTQYF
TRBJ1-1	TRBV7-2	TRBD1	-	TGTGCCAGCAGCTTGGGACAGTGGGTGAACACTGAAGCTTTCTTT	CASSLGQWVNTEAFF
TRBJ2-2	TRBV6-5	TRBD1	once	TGTGCCAGCAGCGCCGACAGGGTTCGGACCGGGGAGCTGTTTTTT	CASSADRVRTGELFF
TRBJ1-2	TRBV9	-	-	TGTGCCAGCAGCGTGCTGACAGGCCCCGAGGAGAATGGCTACACCTTC	CASSVLTGPEENGYTF
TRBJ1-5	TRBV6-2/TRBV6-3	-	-	TGTGCCAGCAGTTCCGGGGTTAGCAATCAGCCCCAGCATTTT	CASSSGVSNQPQHF
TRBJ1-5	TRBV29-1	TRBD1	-	TGCAGCGTCTGGACAGGGGGCGCGAGTCAGCCCCAGCATTTT	CSVWTGGASQPQHF
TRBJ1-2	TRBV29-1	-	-	TGCAGCGTTGAAGATCCAGAAAACTATGGCTACACCTTC	CSVEDPENYGYTF
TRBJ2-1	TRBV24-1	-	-	TGTGCCACCAGTGATGGGAGTCTTCGGGAGCAGTTCTTC	CATSDGSLREQFF
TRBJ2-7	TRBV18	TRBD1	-	TGTGCCAGCTCCCCCTCGGGACAGTCCTACGAGCAGTACTTC	CASSPSGQSYEQYF
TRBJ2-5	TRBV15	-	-	TGTGCCACCAGCAGGCCCACGGGACAAGAGACCCAGTACTTC	CATSRPTGQETQYF
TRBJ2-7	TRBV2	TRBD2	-	TGTGCCAGCAGGGCCCTAGCGGGTACCTACGAGCAGTACTTC	CASRALAGTYEQYF
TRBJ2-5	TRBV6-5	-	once	TGTGCCAGCAGTTACTGGAGGGGGCAGGGAGAGACCCAGTACTTC	CASSYWRGQGETQYF
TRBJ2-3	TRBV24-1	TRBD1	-	TGTGCCACCCCGCGAGGGGGACAGAAAAAAAAGACTAGCACAGATACGCAGTATTTT	CATPRGGQKKKTSTDTQYF
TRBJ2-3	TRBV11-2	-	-	TGTGCCAGCAGGTACGGGGAGGTGATCGGAGATACGCAGTATTTT	CASRYGEVIGDTQYF
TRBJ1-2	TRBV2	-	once	TGTGCCAGCGGGCGGGGGAATAACTATGGCTACACCTTC	CASGRGNNYGYTF
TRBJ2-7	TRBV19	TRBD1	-	TGTGCCAGTAGTCCGAACAGGGGGCATGTCTACGAGCAGTACTTC	CASSPNRGHVYEQYF
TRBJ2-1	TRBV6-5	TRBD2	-	TGTGCCAGCAGCCTAACTAGCGGGAGCAACAATGAGCAGTTCTTC	CASSLTSGSNNEQFF
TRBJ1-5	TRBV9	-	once	TGTGCCAGCAGCGTAGGGGGCCGGAGCAATCAGCCCCAGCATTTT	CASSVGGRSNQPQHF
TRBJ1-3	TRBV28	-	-	TGTGCCAGCAGTTTACTGGGAGACACCATATATTTT	CASSLLGDTIYF
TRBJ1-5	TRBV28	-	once	TGTGCCAGCAGGGTGGGGGGTAATCAGCCCCAGCATTTT	CASRVGGNQPQHF
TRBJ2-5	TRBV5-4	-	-	TGTGCCAGCAGCTTGCCAATGGGTCAGGGTCGAGAGACCCAGTACTTC	CASSLPMGQGRETQYF
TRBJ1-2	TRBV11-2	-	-	TGTGCCTCGCGGCCGAATAACTATGGCTACACCTTC	CASRPNNYGYTF
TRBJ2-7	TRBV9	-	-	TGTGCCAGCAGCCCCACAGGGACCACTCACTCCTACGAGCAGTACTTC	CASSPTGTTHSYEQYF
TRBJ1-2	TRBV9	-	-	TGTGCCAGCAGCACCACACCTAACTATGGCTACACCTTC	CASSTTPNYGYTF
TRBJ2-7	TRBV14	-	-	TGTGCCAGCAGCCAGGCAGGGTTCTCCTACGAGCAGTACTTC	CASSQAGFSYEQYF
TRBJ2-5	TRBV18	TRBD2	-	TGTGCCAGCTCACGAGAATCGGGGGGGCCGAAGGAGACCCAGTACTTC	CASSRESGGPKETQYF
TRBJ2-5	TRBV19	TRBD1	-	TGTGCCAGTTCCCAGGGGGCCGAGGAGACCCAGTACTTC	CASSQGAEETQYF
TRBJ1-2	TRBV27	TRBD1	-	TGTGCCACCAGGGAAATGACAGGGATTGTAGGCTACACCTTC	CATREMTGIVGYTF
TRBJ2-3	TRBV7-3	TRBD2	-	TGTGCCAGCAGCTTGGGACTAGCGGGGGGGAAGAGCACAGATACGCAGTATTTT	CASSLGLAGGKSTDTQYF
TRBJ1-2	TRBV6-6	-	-	TGTGCCAGCAGCAATGGCTACACCTTC	CASSNGYTF
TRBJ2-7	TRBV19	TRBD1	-	TGTGCCAGTAGTACTACCGGGACAGGGCACTACGAGCAGTACTTC	CASSTTGTGHYEQYF
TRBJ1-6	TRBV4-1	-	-	TGCGCCAGCAGCCATGGGGCCCCCAGGGCGTTGGGATCACCCCTCCACTTT	CASSHGAPRALGSPLHF